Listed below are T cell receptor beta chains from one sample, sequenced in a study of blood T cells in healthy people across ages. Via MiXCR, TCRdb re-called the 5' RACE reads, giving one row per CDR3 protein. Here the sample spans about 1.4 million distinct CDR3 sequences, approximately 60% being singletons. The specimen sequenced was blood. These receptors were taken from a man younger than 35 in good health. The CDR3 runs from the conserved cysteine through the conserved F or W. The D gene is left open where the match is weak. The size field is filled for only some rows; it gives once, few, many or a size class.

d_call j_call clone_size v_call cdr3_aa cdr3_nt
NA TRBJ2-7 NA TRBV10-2 CASSRTVYNEQYF TGCGCCAGCAGCCGGACAGTTTACAATGAGCAGTACTTC
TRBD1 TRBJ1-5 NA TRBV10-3 CAISEGQGNWPQHF TGTGCCATCAGTGAAGGACAGGGGAATTGGCCCCAGCATTTT
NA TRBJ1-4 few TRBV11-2 CASSNPSGEKLFF TGTGCCAGCAGCAATCCCAGTGGTGAAAAACTGTTTTTT
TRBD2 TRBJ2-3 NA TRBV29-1 CSDLGGDTDTQYF TGCAGCGACCTGGGAGGGGACACAGATACGCAGTATTTT
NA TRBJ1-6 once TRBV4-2 CASSHGGNSPLHF TGTGCCAGCAGCCACGGGGGTAATTCACCCCTCCACTTT
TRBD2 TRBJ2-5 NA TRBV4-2 CASSQGRTSGGASETQYF TGTGCCAGCAGCCAAGGGAGGACTAGCGGGGGGGCCTCAGAGACCCAGTACTTC
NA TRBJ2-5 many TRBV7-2 CASSLGTQYF TGTGCCAGCAGCTTAGGGACCCAGTACTTC
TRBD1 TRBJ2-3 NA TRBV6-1 CASSEPLGQGTDTQYF TGTGCCAGCAGTGAACCCCTGGGACAGGGTACAGATACGCAGTATTTT
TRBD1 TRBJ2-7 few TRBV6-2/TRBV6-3 CASSYTTGTGGVYEQYF TGTGCCAGCAGTTACACCACCGGGACAGGGGGTGTCTACGAGCAGTACTTC
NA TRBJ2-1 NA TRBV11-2 CASSLLLGTGDNEQFF TGTGCCAGCAGCTTATTGTTGGGAACGGGGGACAATGAGCAGTTCTTC
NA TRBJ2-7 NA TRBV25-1 CASSEENTHEQYF TGTGCCAGCAGTGAAGAGAATACACACGAGCAGTACTTC
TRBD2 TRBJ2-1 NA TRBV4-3 CASSQPLTSGGPPEQFF TGCGCCAGCAGCCAACCTTTGACTAGCGGGGGGCCCCCTGAGCAGTTCTTC
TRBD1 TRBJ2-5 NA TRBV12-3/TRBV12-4 CASLRTGLGQETQYF TGTGCCAGCTTGAGGACAGGGTTGGGTCAAGAGACCCAGTACTTC
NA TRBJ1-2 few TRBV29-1 CSAQGSYGYTF TGCAGCGCCCAGGGGAGCTATGGCTACACCTTC
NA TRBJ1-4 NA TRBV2 CASTSRPGGGGNEKLFF TGTGCCAGCACAAGCCGGCCCGGGGGAGGCGGTAATGAAAAACTGTTTTTT
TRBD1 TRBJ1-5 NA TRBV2 CASSEQGAGPQHF TGTGCCAGCAGTGAACAGGGGGCTGGGCCCCAGCATTTT
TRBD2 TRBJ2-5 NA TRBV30 CAWSVEGLAGGETQYF TGTGCCTGGAGTGTAGAGGGACTAGCGGGAGGGGAGACCCAGTACTTC
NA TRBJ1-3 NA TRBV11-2 CASSFADSGNTIYF TGTGCCAGCAGCTTCGCGGACTCTGGAAACACCATATATTTT
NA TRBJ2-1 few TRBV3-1 CASSQAVGVISNEQFF TGTGCCAGCAGCCAAGCAGTCGGGGTGATAAGCAATGAGCAGTTCTTC
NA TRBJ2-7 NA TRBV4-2 CASSSSELAYEQYF TGTGCCAGCAGCTCGTCTGAGCTGGCCTACGAGCAGTACTTC
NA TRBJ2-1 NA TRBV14 CASSLPPGQVIYNEQFF TGTGCCAGCAGTCTTCCCCCCGGGCAGGTGATATACAATGAGCAGTTCTTC
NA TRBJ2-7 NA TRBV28 CASSPPGQVDEQYF TGTGCCAGCAGCCCCCCGGGGCAGGTTGACGAGCAGTACTTC
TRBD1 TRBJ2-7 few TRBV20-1 CSASWTGSYEQYF TGCAGTGCTAGTTGGACAGGTTCGTACGAGCAGTACTTC
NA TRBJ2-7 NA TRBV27 CASSITSGTNYEQYF TGTGCCAGCAGTATCACGTCCGGGACCAACTACGAGCAGTACTTC
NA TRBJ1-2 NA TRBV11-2 CASSLDAEGWIGYTF TGTGCCAGCAGCTTAGATGCGGAAGGGTGGATTGGCTACACCTTC
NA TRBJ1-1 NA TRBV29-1 CSVEGDASTANTEAFF TGCAGCGTTGAGGGGGATGCATCGACAGCCAACACTGAAGCTTTCTTT
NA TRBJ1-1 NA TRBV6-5 CASSYKGGEGMNTEAFF TGTGCCAGCAGTTACAAAGGGGGGGAAGGGATGAACACTGAAGCTTTCTTT
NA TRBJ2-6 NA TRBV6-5 CASSYGKAGSGANVLTF TGTGCCAGCAGTTATGGGAAAGCAGGCTCTGGGGCCAACGTCCTGACTTTC
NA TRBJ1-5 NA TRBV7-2 CASSLNRLQPQHF TGTGCCAGCAGCTTGAACAGGTTACAGCCCCAGCATTTT
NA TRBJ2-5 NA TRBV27 CARNNHWGHRKSWETQYF TGTGCCAGGAACAACCACTGGGGACACCGAAAAAGCTGGGAGACCCAGTACTTC
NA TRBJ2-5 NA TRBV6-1 CASSESSSRMTQYF TGTGCCAGCAGTGAATCATCCTCCCGAATGACCCAGTACTTC
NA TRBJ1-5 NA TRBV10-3 CAISESIGWDQPQHF TGTGCCATCAGTGAGTCGATAGGGTGGGATCAGCCCCAGCATTTT
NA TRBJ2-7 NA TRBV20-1 CSVQGREKYEQYF TGCAGTGTCCAGGGCAGGGAAAAGTACGAGCAGTACTTC
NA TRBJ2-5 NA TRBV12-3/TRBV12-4 CASCSGRSGFETQYF TGTGCCAGCTGTTCTGGGAGGAGTGGGTTTGAGACCCAGTACTTC
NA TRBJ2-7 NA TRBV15 CATSGQRYEQYF TGTGCCACCAGTGGGCAACGTTACGAGCAGTACTTC
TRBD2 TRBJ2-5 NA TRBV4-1 CASSQDSSGETQYF TGCGCCAGCAGCCAAGATTCTAGCGGAGAGACCCAGTACTTC
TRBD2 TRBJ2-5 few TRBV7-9 CASSFVTSGEETQYF TGTGCCAGCAGCTTCGTGACTAGCGGGGAAGAGACCCAGTACTTC
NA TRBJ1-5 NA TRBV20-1 CSARDAGSQPQHF TGCAGTGCTAGAGACGCAGGGTCTCAGCCCCAGCATTTT
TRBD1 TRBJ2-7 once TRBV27 CASSLSAGGIPYEQYF TGTGCCAGCAGTTTATCGGCAGGGGGCATCCCCTACGAGCAGTACTTC
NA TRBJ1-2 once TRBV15 CATSRETGFYGYTF TGTGCCACCAGCAGAGAGACCGGATTCTATGGCTACACCTTC
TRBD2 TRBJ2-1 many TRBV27 CASSLSGGYNEQFF TGTGCCAGCAGCCTTAGCGGGGGCTACAATGAGCAGTTCTTC
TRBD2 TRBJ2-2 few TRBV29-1 CSVENRGGTGELFF TGCAGCGTTGAAAATAGGGGAGGGACCGGGGAGCTGTTTTTT
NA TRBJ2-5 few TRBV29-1 CSVEDRDRVEETQYF TGCAGCGTTGAAGATCGAGACAGAGTCGAAGAGACCCAGTACTTC
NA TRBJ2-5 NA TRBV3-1 CASSQVTGKETQYF TGTGCCAGCAGCCAAGTTACAGGAAAGGAGACCCAGTACTTC
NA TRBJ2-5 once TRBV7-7 CASSLAQSGETQYF TGTGCTAGCAGCTTAGCGCAGAGCGGGGAGACCCAGTACTTC
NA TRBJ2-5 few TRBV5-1 CASSLSTTIGTQYF TGCGCCAGCAGCTTGTCTACTACCATAGGGACCCAGTACTTC
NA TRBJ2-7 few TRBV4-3 CASSQDQSQTYEQYF TGCGCCAGCAGCCAAGATCAGAGTCAGACCTACGAGCAGTACTTC
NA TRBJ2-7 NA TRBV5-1 CASSPFDAWNYEQYF TGCGCCAGCAGCCCCTTCGACGCGTGGAACTACGAGCAGTACTTC
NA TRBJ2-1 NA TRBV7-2 CASSLSPIDEQFF TGTGCCAGCAGCTTATCGCCCATCGATGAGCAGTTCTTC